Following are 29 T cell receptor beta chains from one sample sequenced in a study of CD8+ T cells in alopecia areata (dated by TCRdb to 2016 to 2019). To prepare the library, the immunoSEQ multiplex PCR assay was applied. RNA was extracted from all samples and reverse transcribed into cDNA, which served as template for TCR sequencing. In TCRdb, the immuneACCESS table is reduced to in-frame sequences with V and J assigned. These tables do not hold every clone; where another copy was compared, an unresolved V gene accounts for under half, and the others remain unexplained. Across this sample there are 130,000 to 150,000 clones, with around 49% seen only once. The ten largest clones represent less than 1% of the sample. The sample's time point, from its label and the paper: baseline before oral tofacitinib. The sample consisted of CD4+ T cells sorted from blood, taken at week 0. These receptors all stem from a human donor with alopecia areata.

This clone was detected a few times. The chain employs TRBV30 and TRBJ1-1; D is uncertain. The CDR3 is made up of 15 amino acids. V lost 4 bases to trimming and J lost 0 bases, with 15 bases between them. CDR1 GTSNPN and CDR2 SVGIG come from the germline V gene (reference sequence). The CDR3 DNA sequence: TGTGCCTGGAAAGCCACCGGACGGATGAACACTGAAGCTTTCTTT. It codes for CAWKATGRMNTEAFF.

The CDR3 DNA sequence: TGTGCCAGCAGCTCCTCTAGCGGGAGGCCGTTCTTC. It codes for CASSSSSGRPFF. The chain employs TRBV7-2 and TRBJ2-1; 11 bases match TRBD2. The germline V gene encodes CDR1 SGHTA and CDR2 FQGNSA. Unmatched junction bases numbered 5, after V lost 4 bases and J lost 15 bases. The CDR3 contains 12 residues.

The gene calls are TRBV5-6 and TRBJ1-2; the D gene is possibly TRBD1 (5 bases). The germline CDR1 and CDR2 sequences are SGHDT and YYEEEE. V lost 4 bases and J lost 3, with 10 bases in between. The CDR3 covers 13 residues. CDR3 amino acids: CASSPYRHYGYTF. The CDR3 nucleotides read TGTGCCAGCAGCCCCTACAGGCACTATGGCTACACCTTC.

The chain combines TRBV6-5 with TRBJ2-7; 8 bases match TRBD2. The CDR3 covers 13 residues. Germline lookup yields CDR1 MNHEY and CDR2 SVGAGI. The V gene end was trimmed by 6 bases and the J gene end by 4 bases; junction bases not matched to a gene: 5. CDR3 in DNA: TGTGCCAGCAGCCCCACTAGCGGATACGAGCAGTACTTC. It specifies CASSPTSGYEQYF.

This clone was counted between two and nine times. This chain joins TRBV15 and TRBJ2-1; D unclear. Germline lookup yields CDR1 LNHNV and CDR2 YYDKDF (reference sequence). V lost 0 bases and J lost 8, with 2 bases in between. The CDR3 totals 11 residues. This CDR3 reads CATSREDEQFF. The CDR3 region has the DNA TGTGCCACCAGCAGAGAGGATGAGCAGTTCTTC.

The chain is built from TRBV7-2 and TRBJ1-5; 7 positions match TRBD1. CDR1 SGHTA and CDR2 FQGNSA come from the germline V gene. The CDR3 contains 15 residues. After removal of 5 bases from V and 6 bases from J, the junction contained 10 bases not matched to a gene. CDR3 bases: TGTGCCAGCAGCCAGACCGGGACAGCCTCTCAGCCCCAGCATTTT. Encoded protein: CASSQTGTASQPQHF.

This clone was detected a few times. CDR3 sequence: CASSKTRELASGNTIYF. DNA of the CDR3: TGTGCCAGCAGCAAAACCCGGGAGCTAGCCTCTGGAAACACCATATATTTT. The chain joins TRBV7-9 to TRBJ1-3, with D unclear. CDR1 SEHNR and CDR2 FQNEAQ come from the germline V gene (reference sequence). Trimming left V 5 bases short and J 0 bases short, with 17 bases between. The CDR3 contains 17 residues. The entire variable domain, with the rest obtained from reference TRBV7-9 and TRBJ1-3, is as follows: DTGVSQNPRHKITKRGQNVTFRCDPISEHNRLYWYRQTLGQGPEFLTYFQNEAQLEKSRLLSDRFSAERPKGSFSTLEIQRTEQGDSAMYLCASSKTRELASGNTIYFGEGSWLTVV.

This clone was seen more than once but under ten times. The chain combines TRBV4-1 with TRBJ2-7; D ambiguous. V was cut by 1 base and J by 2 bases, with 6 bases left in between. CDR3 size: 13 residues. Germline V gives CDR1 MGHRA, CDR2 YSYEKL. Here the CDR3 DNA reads TGCGCCAGCAGCCAAGGAGGAGCCTACGAGCAGTACTTC. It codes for CASSQGGAYEQYF.

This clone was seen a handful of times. CDR3 in DNA: TGTGCCAGCAGCTTCTTTACCGGGACAGTTGGCTACACCTTC. Encoded protein: CASSFFTGTVGYTF. The chain carries TRBV11-2 and TRBJ1-2; 7 positions match TRBD1. Germline assignment: CDR1 SGHAT and CDR2 FQNNGV. The CDR3 extends over 14 amino acids. After removal of 3 bases from V and 7 bases from J, the junction contained 8 bases not matched to a gene.

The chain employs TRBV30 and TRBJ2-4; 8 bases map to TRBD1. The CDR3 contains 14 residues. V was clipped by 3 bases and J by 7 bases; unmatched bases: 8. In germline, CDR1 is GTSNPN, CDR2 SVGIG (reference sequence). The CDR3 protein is CAWRHQGAANIQYF. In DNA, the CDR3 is TGTGCCTGGAGGCATCAGGGGGCTGCGAACATTCAGTACTTC. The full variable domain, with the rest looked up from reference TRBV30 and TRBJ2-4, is SQTIHQWPATLVQPVGSPLSLECTVEGTSNPNLYWYRQAAGRGLQLLFYSVGIGQISSEVPQNLSASRPQDRQFILSSKKLLLSDSGFYLCAWRHQGAANIQYFGAGTRLSVL.

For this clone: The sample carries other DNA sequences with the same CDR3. The CDR3 DNA reads TGCAGCGTTGGACAGGGGCAAGAGACCCAGTACTTC. It specifies CSVGQGQETQYF. The J gene is TRBJ2-5, the V gene TRBV29-1, with 8 bases lining up with TRBD1. Germline V CDR1 and CDR2: SQVTM, ANQGSEA. The CDR3 totals 12 residues. Trimming took 4 bases from V and 2 from J; bases not matched to a gene: 0.

This CDR3 is CASSASGAANQPQHF. In nucleotides, the CDR3 is TGTGCCAGCAGTGCCTCGGGGGCGGCAAATCAGCCCCAGCATTTT. J is TRBJ1-5 and V is TRBV28; D is possibly TRBD1 (6 bases). In germline, CDR1 is MDHEN, CDR2 SYDVKM. Trimming shortened V by 5 bases and J by 4 bases, and 15 bases separated the two germline ends. This CDR3 is 15 amino acids long.

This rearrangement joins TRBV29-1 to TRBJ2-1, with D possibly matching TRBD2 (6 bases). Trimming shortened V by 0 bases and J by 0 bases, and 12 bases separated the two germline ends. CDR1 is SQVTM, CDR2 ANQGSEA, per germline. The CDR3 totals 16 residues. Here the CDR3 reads CSVEDEGRGSYNEQFF. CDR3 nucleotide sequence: TGCAGCGTTGAAGATGAAGGGCGGGGCTCCTACAATGAGCAGTTCTTC.

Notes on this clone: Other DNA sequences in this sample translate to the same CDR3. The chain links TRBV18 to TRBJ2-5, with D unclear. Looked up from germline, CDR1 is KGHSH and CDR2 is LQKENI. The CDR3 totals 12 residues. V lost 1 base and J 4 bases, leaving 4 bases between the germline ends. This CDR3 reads CASSPLRETQYF. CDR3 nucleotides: TGTGCCAGCTCACCACTCCGAGAGACCCAGTACTTC.

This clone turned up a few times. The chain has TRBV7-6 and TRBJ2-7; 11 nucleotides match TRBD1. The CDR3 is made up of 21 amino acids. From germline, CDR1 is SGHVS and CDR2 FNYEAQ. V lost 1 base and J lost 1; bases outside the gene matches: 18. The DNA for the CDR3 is TGTGCCAGCAGCTTAGTACCCCTTGGGACAGGGGGGGTTAATCCTTCCTACGAGCAGTACTTC. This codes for CASSLVPLGTGGVNPSYEQYF.

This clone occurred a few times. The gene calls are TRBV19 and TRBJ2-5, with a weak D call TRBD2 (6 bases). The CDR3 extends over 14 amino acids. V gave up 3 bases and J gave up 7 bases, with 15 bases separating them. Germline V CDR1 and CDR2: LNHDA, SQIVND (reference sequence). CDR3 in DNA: TGTGCCAGTAGTATTAGCGGAGCCTGGGGGACCCAGTACTTC. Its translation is CASSISGAWGTQYF.

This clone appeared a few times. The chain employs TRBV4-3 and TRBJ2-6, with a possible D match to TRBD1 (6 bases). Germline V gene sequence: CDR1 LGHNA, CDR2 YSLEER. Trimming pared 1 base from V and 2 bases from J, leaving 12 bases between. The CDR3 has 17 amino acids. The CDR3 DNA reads TGCGCCAGCAGCCAAGTCCGGACAGCGGCTGGGGCCAACGTCCTGACTTTC. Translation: CASSQVRTAAGANVLTF.

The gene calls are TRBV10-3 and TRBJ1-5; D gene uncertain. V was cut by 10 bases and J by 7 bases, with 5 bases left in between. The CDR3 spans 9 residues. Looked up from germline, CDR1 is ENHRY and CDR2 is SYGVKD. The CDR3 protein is CANGQPQHF. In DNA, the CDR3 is TGTGCCAACGGACAGCCCCAGCATTTT.

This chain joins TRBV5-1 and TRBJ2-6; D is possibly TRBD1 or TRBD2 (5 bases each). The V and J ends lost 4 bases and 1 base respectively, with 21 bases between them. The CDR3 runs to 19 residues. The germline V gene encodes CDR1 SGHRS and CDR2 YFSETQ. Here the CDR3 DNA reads TGCGCCAGCAGCCCGACCCCCGGGCAGGGAGTTTCTGGGGCCAACGTCCTGACTTTC. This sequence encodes CASSPTPGQGVSGANVLTF.

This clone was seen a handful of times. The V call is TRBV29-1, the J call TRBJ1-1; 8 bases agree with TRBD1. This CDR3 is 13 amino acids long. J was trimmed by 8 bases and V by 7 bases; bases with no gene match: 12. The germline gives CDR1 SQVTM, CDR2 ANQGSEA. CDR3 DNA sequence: TGCAGCGCCGTACAGGGGGGCTCCGCGGAAGCTTTCTTT. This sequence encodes CSAVQGGSAEAFF. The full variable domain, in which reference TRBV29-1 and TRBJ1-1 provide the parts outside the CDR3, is SAVISQKPSRDICQRGTSLTIQCQVDSQVTMMFWYRQQPGQSLTLIATANQGSEATYESGFVIDKFPISRPNLTFSTLTVSNMSPEDSSIYLCSAVQGGSAEAFFGQGTRLTVV.

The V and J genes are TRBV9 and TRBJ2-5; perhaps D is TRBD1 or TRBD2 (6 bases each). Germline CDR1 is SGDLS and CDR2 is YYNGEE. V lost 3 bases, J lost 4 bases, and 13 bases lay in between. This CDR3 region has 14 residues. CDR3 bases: TGTGCCAGCAGCGATCCACGGGGGCTAGAGACCCAGTACTTC. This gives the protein CASSDPRGLETQYF.

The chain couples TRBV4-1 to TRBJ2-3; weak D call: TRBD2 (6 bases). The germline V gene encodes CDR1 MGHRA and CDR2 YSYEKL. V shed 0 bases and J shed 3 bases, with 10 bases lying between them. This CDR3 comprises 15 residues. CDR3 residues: CASSQDGGRTDTQYF. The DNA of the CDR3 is TGCGCCAGCAGCCAAGACGGAGGGAGAACAGATACGCAGTATTTT.

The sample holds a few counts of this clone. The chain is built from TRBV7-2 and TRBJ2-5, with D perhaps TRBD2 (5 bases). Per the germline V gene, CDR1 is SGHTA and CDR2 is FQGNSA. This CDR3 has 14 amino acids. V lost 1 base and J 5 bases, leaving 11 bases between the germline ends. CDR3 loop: CASSLGSGRETQYF. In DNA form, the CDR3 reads TGTGCCAGCAGCTTAGGCTCGGGAAGGGAGACCCAGTACTTC. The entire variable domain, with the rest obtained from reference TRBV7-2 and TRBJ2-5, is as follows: GAGVSQSPSNKVTEKGKDVELRCDPISGHTALYWYRQSLGQGLEFLIYFQGNSAPDKSGLPSDRFSAERTGGSVSTLTIQRTQQEDSAVYLCASSLGSGRETQYFGPGTRLLVL.

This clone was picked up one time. In DNA, the CDR3 is TGTGCCAGCAGCCAAGGGGAATCCTCCTACGAGCAGTACTTC. Translation gives CASSQGESSYEQYF. The V call is TRBV4-2, the J call TRBJ2-7; D is ambiguous. This CDR3 spans 14 amino acids. V gave up 1 base and J gave up 0 bases, with 7 bases separating them. The germline V gene has CDR1 LGHNA and CDR2 YNFKEQ.

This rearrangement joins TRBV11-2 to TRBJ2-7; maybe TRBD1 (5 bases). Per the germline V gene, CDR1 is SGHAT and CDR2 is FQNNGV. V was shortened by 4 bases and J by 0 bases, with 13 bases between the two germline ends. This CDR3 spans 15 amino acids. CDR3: CASSSEYQGSYEQYF. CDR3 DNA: TGTGCCAGCAGCTCCGAGTATCAGGGCTCCTACGAGCAGTACTTC. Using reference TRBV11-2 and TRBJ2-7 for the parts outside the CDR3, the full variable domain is EAGVAQSPRYKIIEKRQSVAFWCNPISGHATLYWYQQILGQGPKLLIQFQNNGVVDDSQLPKDRFSAERLKGVDSTLKIQPAKLEDSAVYLCASSSEYQGSYEQYFGPGTRLTVT.

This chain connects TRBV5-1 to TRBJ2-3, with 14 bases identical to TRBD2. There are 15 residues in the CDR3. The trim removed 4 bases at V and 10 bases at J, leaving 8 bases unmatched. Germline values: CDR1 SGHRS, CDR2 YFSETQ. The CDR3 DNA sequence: TGCGCCAGCAGCCCGGGACTAGCGGGAGATGACGCGCAGTATTTT. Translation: CASSPGLAGDDAQYF.

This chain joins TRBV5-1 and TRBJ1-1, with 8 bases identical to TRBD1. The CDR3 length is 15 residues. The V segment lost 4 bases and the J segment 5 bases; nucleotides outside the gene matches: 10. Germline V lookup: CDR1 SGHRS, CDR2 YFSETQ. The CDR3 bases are TGCGCCAGCAGCGATCAGACAGGGGTGGGGACTGAAGCTTTCTTT. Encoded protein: CASSDQTGVGTEAFF.

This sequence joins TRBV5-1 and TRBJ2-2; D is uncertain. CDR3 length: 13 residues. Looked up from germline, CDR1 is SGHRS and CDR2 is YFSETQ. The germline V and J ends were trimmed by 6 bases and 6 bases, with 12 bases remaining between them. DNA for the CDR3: TGCGCCAGCACCCGGCTCAGACCCGGGGAGCTGTTTTTT. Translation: CASTRLRPGELFF. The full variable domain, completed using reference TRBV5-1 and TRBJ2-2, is KAGVTQTPRYLIKTRGQQVTLSCSPISGHRSVSWYQQTPGQGLQFLFEYFSETQRNKGNFPGRFSGRQFSNSRSEMNVSTLELGDSALYLCASTRLRPGELFFGEGSRLTVL.

The DNA for the CDR3 is TGCAGCGTTGAAGACTCGAGGAACACTGAAGCTTTCTTT. Encoded protein: CSVEDSRNTEAFF. The rearrangement links TRBV29-1 to TRBJ1-1, with D unclear. The CDR3 covers 13 residues. The ends were cut back, 0 bases at V and 1 base at J, with 6 bases in the middle. Germline assignment: CDR1 SQVTM and CDR2 ANQGSEA.